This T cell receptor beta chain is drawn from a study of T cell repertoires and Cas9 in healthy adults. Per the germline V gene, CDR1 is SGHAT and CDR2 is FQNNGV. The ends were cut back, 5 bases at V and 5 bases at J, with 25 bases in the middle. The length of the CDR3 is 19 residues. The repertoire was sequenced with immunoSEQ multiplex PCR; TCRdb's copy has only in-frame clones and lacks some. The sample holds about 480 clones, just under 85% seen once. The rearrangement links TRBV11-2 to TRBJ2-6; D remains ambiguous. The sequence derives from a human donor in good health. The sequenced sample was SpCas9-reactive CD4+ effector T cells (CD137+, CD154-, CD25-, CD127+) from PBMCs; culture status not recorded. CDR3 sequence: CASSALATKQQSRANVLTF. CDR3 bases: TGTGCCAGCAGCGCGTTGGCAACAAAGCAACAAAGTCGGGCCAACGTCCTGACTTTC.